The present T cell receptor (beta chain) was sequenced within a study of cytomegalovirus exposure and HLA in healthy donors. Findings of the study overall: Other equally common chains were less clonally expanded than HLA-associated TCR beta chains, a later analysis showed. Later on, an analysis tied 15,000 to 20,000 TCR beta sequences to HLA alleles at 0.05 false discovery rate.

On this clone: Its cognate antigen is unknown.

Germline loops: CDR1 MNHNY, CDR2 SVGAGI (reference sequence). There are 13 residues in the CDR3. V was clipped by 5 bases and J by 7 bases, with 12 bases between them. With 60 Vbeta and 13 Jbeta primers, the PCR was carried out. Using immunoSEQ multiplex PCR, the repertoire was profiled, and TCRdb retains in-frame clones only, with some absent. The profile shows around 160,000 clones, roughly three quarters of them singletons. There were likely unrecorded immune exposures, though donors were nominally healthy when sampled. Sequenced material: PBMCs. This TCR was recovered from a male donor in good health and CMV-seropositive. V is TRBV6-6 and J is TRBJ1-3; TRBD1 is a possible D gene (5 bases). The DNA for the CDR3 is TGTGCCAGCAGTCAGGACGCAGGGAACACCATATATTTT. It encodes CASSQDAGNTIYF.